The 22 T cell receptor beta chains listed next were all sequenced from one sample in a study of early T cells in non-severe SARS-CoV-2 infection. TCRdb called the 5' RACE reads again in MiXCR, with one record for every CDR3 protein. The data hold tens of thousands of distinct CDR3 sequences, with 10% observed a single time. The sequenced sample consisted of whole blood. The receptor set was obtained from an adult who was a healthcare worker with PCR-confirmed SARS-CoV-2 infection or an uninfected control (not recorded which).

This clonotype was counted many times. One end of the junction does not line up with germline, which may come from a read error. V gene TRBV19 combines with J gene TRBJ2-1; 9 bases align to TRBD2. This CDR3 has 13 amino acids. Per germline, CDR1 LNHDA and CDR2 SQIVND (reference sequence). The CDR3 sequence is CASSIAGASEQFF. CDR3 in DNA: TGTGCCAGTAGCATAGCGGGAGCCAGTGAGCAGTTCTTC.

This chain uses TRBV7-9 with TRBJ1-2; the match to TRBD1 covers 9 bases. Germline CDR1 and CDR2: SEHNR and FQNEAQ (reference sequence). Unmatched junction bases numbered 6, after V lost 2 bases and J lost 8 bases. This CDR3 region has 14 residues. CDR3 sequence reads: CASSLQQGARGYTF. As DNA, the CDR3 is TGTGCCAGCAGCTTACAACAGGGGGCGCGAGGCTACACCTTC.

This clonotype has a count of ten or more. The V gene is TRBV30, the J gene TRBJ2-3; D is ambiguous. The CDR3 length is 15 residues. The V end was cut by 4 bases, the J end by 2 bases, with 16 bases between. Per germline, CDR1 GTSNPN and CDR2 SVGIG (reference sequence). This CDR3 is CAWTDQSRFTDTQYF. The CDR3, as DNA: TGTGCCTGGACTGACCAATCGAGATTCACAGATACGCAGTATTTT.

This clonotype came up many times. V gene TRBV4-3 combines with J gene TRBJ2-7; 8 bases agree with TRBD2. This CDR3 contains 17 residues. J lost 4 bases, V lost 2 bases, and 13 bases had no gene match. Germline CDR1 and CDR2: LGHNA and YSLEER. This CDR3 is CASSQFYRSAGVYEQYF. In nucleotides, the CDR3 is TGCGCCAGCAGCCAATTCTATCGATCAGCGGGAGTGTACGAGCAGTACTTC.

The chain has TRBV4-1 and TRBJ2-7, with D possibly matching TRBD2 (6 bases). CDR1 is MGHRA and CDR2 is YSYEKL in the germline V gene. With 2 bases removed from V and 7 bases from J, the gap between germline ends came to 18 bases. The CDR3 length is 15 residues. The CDR3 nucleotides read TGCGCCAGCAGCCAAATGTCCTGGAGGGCGGGTGAGCAGTACTTC. Protein sequence: CASSQMSWRAGEQYF.

Comment on this clonotype: This may stem from a read error, because a much larger clone lies one nucleotide away. The chain uses TRBV7-8 and TRBJ1-5; 7 nucleotides agree with TRBD1. CDR3 length: 15 residues. CDR1 and CDR2 from the germline V gene are SGHVS and FQNEAQ. The CDR3 nucleotides are TGTGTCAGCAGCACCGGGACAGTAGGCAATCAGCCCCAGCATTTT. As protein: CVSSTGTVGNQPQHF.

In DNA, the CDR3 is TGTGCCAGCACCGAACAACCTAACAATGAGCAGTTCTTC. Translated, it gives CASTEQPNNEQFF. This rearrangement joins TRBV2 to TRBJ2-1; D unresolved. Trimming removed 7 bases from V and 5 bases from J, with 12 bases in between. This CDR3 spans 13 amino acids. The germline V gene has CDR1 SNHLY and CDR2 FYNNEI.

This rearrangement joins TRBV2 to TRBJ2-5; 7 nucleotides match TRBD1. The CDR3 is made up of 15 amino acids. Losses at the gene ends were 2 bases for V and 6 bases for J; bases not matched to a gene: 9. Germline values: CDR1 SNHLY, CDR2 FYNNEI. The CDR3 DNA is TGTGCCAGCAGTGAATCGACAGGGCGGCCCAAGACCCAGTACTTC. Protein: CASSESTGRPKTQYF.

In this sample, this clonotype turned up a few times. This chain links TRBV6-5 with TRBJ2-2; D is undetermined. Between the trimmed V and J ends, which lost 11 bases and 2 bases, there was a span of 12 bases. The CDR3 covers 13 residues. Germline CDR1 is MNHEY and CDR2 is SVGAGI. In DNA form, the CDR3 reads TGTGCCTCCACGAGGACCAACACCGGGGAGCTGTTTTTT. As protein: CASTRTNTGELFF.

This clonotype occurred many times. The rearrangement uses TRBV10-3 and TRBJ2-2; the match to TRBD2 covers 8 bases. Germline assignment: CDR1 ENHRY and CDR2 SYGVKD. Unmatched junction bases numbered 11, after V lost 11 bases and J lost 0 bases. The CDR3 runs 16 residues. CDR3 DNA: TGTGCCTTAACTAGCGGTCAAACCCCGAACACCGGGGAGCTGTTTTTT. Its protein is CALTSGQTPNTGELFF.

This clonotype appeared many times. This sequence joins TRBV2 and TRBJ1-4; tentatively, D is TRBD1 (5 bases). The CDR3 contains 14 residues. The V end was cut by 4 bases, the J end by 2 bases, with 8 bases between. CDR1 is SNHLY, CDR2 FYNNEI, per germline. The CDR3 here is CASSVGGTNEKLFF. Written as DNA, the CDR3 is TGTGCCAGCAGTGTTGGGGGTACTAATGAAAAACTGTTTTTT.

This clonotype appeared many times. The J gene is TRBJ2-5, the V gene TRBV5-1; D uncertain. This CDR3 comprises 12 residues. Germline V gives CDR1 SGHRS, CDR2 YFSETQ. The V end was cut by 7 bases, the J end by 1 base, with 8 bases between. The CDR3 nucleotides read TGCGCCAGCTCAGAGATCCAAGAGACCCAGTACTTC. As protein: CASSEIQETQYF.

This clonotype was seen repeatedly, ten times or more. The gene calls are TRBV6-6 and TRBJ2-7; 11 bases are shared with TRBD1. The CDR3 is made up of 14 amino acids. J gave up 3 bases and V 6 bases, and 4 bases lay outside the gene matches. Germline CDR1 MNHNY, CDR2 SVGAGI (reference sequence). CDR3 nucleotides: TGTGCCAGCAGACCGGGACAGGGGGTCTACGAGCAGTACTTC. This encodes CASRPGQGVYEQYF.

By proportion, this clonotype is medium-sized. The chain uses TRBV20-1 and TRBJ1-1; D uncertain. The CDR3 contains 12 residues. The germline CDR1 and CDR2 sequences are DFQATT and SNEGSKA (reference sequence). V gave up 6 bases and J gave up 3 bases, with 11 bases separating them. CDR3: CSAPFTDTEAFF. The DNA for the CDR3 is TGCAGTGCCCCCTTTACCGACACTGAAGCTTTCTTT.

This clonotype was counted a few times. V and J are TRBV12-3 or TRBV12-4 and TRBJ2-5; possibly TRBD2 for D (6 bases). This CDR3 region has 18 residues. Deletions cut 5 bases from V and 5 bases from J, with 27 bases between. CDR3 residues: CASSPRTPTSLRFETQYF. Written as DNA, the CDR3 is TGTGCCAGCAGTCCTAGAACCCCAACTAGCTTGCGGTTCGAGACCCAGTACTTC.

The sample holds many counts of this clonotype. The chain has TRBV18 and TRBJ2-7; no reliable D call. Germline V gene lookup returns CDR1 KGHSH and CDR2 LQKENI. V was shortened by 0 bases and J by 4 bases, with 4 bases between the two germline ends. There are 12 residues in the CDR3. The CDR3 sequence is CASSPPTYEQYF. The CDR3, as DNA: TGTGCCAGCTCACCACCTACGTACGAGCAGTACTTC.

V gene TRBV20-1 combines with J gene TRBJ2-7, with D possibly being TRBD1 or TRBD2 (5 bases each). V lost 1 base to trimming and J lost 6 bases, with 22 bases between them. Per the germline V gene, CDR1 is DFQATT and CDR2 is SNEGSKA (reference sequence). This CDR3 has 16 residues. CDR3 DNA sequence: TGCAGTGCTAGAGGTCTCACCGGGACCCTAAAGGGCGAGCAGTACTTC. Translating it yields CSARGLTGTLKGEQYF.

This clonotype was found many times. The J gene is TRBJ2-1, the V gene TRBV29-1; 7 bases line up with TRBD2. The CDR3 has 13 residues. With 6 bases clipped from V and 0 bases from J, the junction kept 2 bases outside the gene matches. Germline V gene data show CDR1 as SQVTM and CDR2 as ANQGSEA. CDR3: CSVRDYSYNEQFF. The DNA of the CDR3 is TGCAGCGTCCGGGACTACTCCTACAATGAGCAGTTCTTC.

This clonotype was observed a handful of times. The chain couples TRBV7-9 to TRBJ2-7, with D unresolved. The CDR3 runs 12 residues. Germline V lookup: CDR1 SEHNR, CDR2 FQNEAQ (reference sequence). V lost 5 bases to trimming and J lost 0 bases, with 5 bases between them. CDR3 sequence reads: CASSRISYEQYF. For the CDR3, the DNA is TGTGCCAGCAGCAGGATCTCCTACGAGCAGTACTTC.

This clonotype turned up a few times. The chain's CDR3 is CASSLLLAGNTGELFF. The CDR3 coding sequence is TGTGCCAGCAGCTTATTACTAGCGGGTAACACCGGGGAGCTGTTTTTT. V usage is TRBV11-2 and J usage is TRBJ2-2, with TRBD2 matching over 9 bases. J was trimmed by 2 bases and V by 2 bases; bases with no gene match: 3. Germline V gives CDR1 SGHAT, CDR2 FQNNGV. The CDR3 spans 16 residues.

This clonotype was counted ten times or more. The chain couples TRBV4-1 to TRBJ1-5; D perhaps matches TRBD1 (6 bases). The CDR3 is 15 residues long. Between the trimmed V and J ends, which lost 1 base and 10 bases, there was a span of 17 bases. Germline CDR1 and CDR2: MGHRA and YSYEKL. Here the CDR3 reads CASSQAGGGLRPQHF. For the CDR3, the DNA is TGCGCCAGCAGCCAAGCGGGGGGCGGGTTACGACCCCAGCATTTT.

This clonotype occurred many times. This chain connects TRBV18 to TRBJ1-4, with D possibly TRBD1 on 6 matching bases. Germline CDR1 KGHSH, CDR2 LQKENI. V was trimmed by 2 bases and J by 6 bases, leaving 13 bases between them. This CDR3 is built from 15 residues. The CDR3 protein is CASSPRRAGDEKLFF. The CDR3 DNA follows: TGTGCCAGCTCACCAAGGAGGGCAGGGGATGAAAAACTGTTTTTT.